Sequencing of this T cell receptor (beta chain) was carried out in a study of response to subunit inactivated influenza vaccine (dated by TCRdb to 2016 to 2019). Regarding the complete study: The study used deep quantitative T cell receptor repertoire profiling to track responses to a trivalent subunit inactivated influenza vaccine. Here is what the overall study found, with its caveats: According to the authors, only a limited number of new T cells may be recruited by each seasonal influenza vaccination.

The sample holds a few counts of this clonotype. The clone's antigen remains unknown. Nothing much larger sits one base from this clone, and base qualities are not available. CDR1 DFQATT and CDR2 SNEGSKA are derived from the germline V gene (reference sequence). Trimming removed 0 bases from V and 10 bases from J; the gene matches leave 2 bases unexplained. Including the terminal cysteine and phenylalanine, the CDR3 comprises 12 residues. The read is trimmed to its CDR3 DNA, 36 bases read in frame from base 1. Library preparation used RT-PCR. Sequencing was performed on an Illumina HiSeq 2500. The raw public reads went through TCRdb reprocessing: fastp at Q25, MiXCR clone calling, in-frame beta chains kept. Each record represents a unique CDR3 protein, reported with the most common genes and DNA among its rows. Counted in this sample were roughly 760,000 distinct CDR3 sequences; 21% of them appeared once. The ten largest account for roughly 10% of the sample.

In this chain, TRBV20-1 is recombined with TRBJ2-7, with TRBD2 matching 11 junction bases. The source was PBMCs from blood, collected approximately 5 days after vaccination. The clonotype originates from a man between 45 and 60 years old who received an inactivated influenza vaccine. Donor details come from another sample of the same person, matched by shared clones. CDR3 reads: CSARERLAGQYF. Read as DNA, the sequence is TGCAGTGCTAGAGAGCGACTAGCGGGACAGTACTTC.